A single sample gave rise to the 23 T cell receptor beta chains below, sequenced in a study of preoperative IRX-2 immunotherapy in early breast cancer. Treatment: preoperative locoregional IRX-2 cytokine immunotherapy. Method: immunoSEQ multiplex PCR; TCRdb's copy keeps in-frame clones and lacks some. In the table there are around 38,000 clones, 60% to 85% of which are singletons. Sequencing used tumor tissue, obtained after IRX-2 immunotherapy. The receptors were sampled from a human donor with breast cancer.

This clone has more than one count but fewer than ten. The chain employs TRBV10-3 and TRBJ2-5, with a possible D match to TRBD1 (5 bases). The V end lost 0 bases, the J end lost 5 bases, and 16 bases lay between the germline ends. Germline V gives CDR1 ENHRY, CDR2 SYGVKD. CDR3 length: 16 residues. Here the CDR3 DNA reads TGTGCCATCAGTGAGTCTCAGTCATCAGGGTCGGAGACCCAGTACTTC. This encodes CAISESQSSGSETQYF.

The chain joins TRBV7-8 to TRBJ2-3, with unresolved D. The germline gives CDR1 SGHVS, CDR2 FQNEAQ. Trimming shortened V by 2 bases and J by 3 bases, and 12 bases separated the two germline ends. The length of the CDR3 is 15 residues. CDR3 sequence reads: CASSLFGRWTDTQYF. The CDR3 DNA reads TGTGCCAGCAGCTTATTTGGTCGCTGGACAGATACGCAGTATTTT. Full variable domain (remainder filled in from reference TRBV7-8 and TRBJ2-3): GAGVSQSPRYKVAKRGQDVALRCDPISGHVSLFWYQQALGQGPEFLTYFQNEAQLDKSGLPSDRFFAERPEGSVSTLKIQRTQQEDSAVYLCASSLFGRWTDTQYFGPGTRLTVL.

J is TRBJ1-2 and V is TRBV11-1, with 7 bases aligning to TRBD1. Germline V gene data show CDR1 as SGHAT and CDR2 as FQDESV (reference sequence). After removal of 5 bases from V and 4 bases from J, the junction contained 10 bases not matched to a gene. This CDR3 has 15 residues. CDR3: CASSADRAPPYGYTF. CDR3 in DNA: TGTGCCAGCAGCGCAGACAGGGCACCCCCCTATGGCTACACCTTC.

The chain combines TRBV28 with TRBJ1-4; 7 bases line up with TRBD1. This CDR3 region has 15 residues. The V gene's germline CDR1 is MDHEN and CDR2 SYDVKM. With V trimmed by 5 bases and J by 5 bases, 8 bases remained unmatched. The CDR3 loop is CASSPSTGRNEKLFF. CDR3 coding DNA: TGTGCCAGCAGTCCCTCGACAGGGAGGAATGAAAAACTGTTTTTT.

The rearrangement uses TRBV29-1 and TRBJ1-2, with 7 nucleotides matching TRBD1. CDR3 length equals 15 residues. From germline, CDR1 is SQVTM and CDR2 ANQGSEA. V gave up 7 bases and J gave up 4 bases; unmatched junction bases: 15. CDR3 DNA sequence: TGCAGCGCGGCCCAGGGGGTGAATGTCGGCTATGGCTACACCTTC. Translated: CSAAQGVNVGYGYTF.

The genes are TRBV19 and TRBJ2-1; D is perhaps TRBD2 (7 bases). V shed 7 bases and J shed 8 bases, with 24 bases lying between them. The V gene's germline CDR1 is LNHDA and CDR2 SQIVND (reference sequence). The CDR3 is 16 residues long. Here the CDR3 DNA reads TGTGCCAGTACCCTCTACCGAGGAGGGGGGGCCGATGAGCAGTTCTTC. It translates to CASTLYRGGGADEQFF.

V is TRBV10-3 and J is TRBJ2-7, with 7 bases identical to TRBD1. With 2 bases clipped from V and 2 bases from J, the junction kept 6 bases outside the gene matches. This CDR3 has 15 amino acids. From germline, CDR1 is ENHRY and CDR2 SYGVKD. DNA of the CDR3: TGTGCCATCAGTGAGCGACAGGGTCCAGCCTACGAGCAGTACTTC. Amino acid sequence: CAISERQGPAYEQYF.

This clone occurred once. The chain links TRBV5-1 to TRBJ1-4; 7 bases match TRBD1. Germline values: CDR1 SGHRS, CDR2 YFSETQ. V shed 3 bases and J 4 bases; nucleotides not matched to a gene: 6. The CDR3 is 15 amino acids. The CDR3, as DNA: TGCGCCAGCAGCTCGGGACAGTACAATAATGAAAAACTGTTTTTT. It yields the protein CASSSGQYNNEKLFF. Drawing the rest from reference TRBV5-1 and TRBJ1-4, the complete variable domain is KAGVTQTPRYLIKTRGQQVTLSCSPISGHRSVSWYQQTPGQGLQFLFEYFSETQRNKGNFPGRFSGRQFSNSRSEMNVSTLELGDSALYLCASSSGQYNNEKLFFGSGTQLSVL.

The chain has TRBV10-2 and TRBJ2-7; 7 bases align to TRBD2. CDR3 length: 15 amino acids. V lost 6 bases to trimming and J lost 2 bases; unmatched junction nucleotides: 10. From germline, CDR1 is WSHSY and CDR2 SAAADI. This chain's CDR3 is CASSDGTMGAYEQYF. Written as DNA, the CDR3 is TGCGCCAGCAGCGATGGGACTATGGGGGCCTACGAGCAGTACTTC.

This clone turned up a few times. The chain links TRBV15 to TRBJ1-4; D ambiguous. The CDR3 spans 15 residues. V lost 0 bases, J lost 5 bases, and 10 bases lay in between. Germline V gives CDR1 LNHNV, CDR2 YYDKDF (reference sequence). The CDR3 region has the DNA TGTGCCACCAGCAGAGATGGCAGCAGAAATGAAAAACTGTTTTTT. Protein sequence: CATSRDGSRNEKLFF.

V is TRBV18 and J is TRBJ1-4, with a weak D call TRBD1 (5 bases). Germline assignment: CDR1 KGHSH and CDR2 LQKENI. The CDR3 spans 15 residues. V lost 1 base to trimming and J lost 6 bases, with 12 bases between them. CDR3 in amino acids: CASSPLSGTYEKLFF. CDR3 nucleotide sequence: TGTGCCAGCTCACCACTATCCGGGACCTATGAAAAACTGTTTTTT.

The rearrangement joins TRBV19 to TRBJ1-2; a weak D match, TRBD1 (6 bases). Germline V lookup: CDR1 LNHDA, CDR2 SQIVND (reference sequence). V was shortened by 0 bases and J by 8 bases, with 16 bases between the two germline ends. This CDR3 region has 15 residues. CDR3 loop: CASSIDRLGAWGYTF. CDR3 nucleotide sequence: TGTGCCAGTAGTATAGATCGCCTGGGGGCGTGGGGCTACACCTTC.

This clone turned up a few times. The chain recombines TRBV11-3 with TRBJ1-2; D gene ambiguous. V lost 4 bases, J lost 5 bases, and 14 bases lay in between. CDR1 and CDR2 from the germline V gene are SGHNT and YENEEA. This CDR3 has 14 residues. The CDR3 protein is CASSSEGRLYGYTF. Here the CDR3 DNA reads TGTGCCAGCAGCTCGGAAGGACGTCTGTATGGCTACACCTTC.

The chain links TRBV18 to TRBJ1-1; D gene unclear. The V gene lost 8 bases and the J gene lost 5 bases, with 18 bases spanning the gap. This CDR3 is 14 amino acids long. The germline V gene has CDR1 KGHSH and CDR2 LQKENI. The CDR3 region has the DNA TGTGCCAGCCCTAAGACGACCGCGAAGACTGAAGCTTTCTTT. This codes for CASPKTTAKTEAFF.

The CDR3 DNA sequence: TGTGCCAGTAGTTACGACAGGGGAGTAGGCACTGAAGCTTTCTTT. Translating it yields CASSYDRGVGTEAFF. The chain is built from TRBV19 and TRBJ1-1, with TRBD1 identical over 8 bases. Germline V gene lookup returns CDR1 LNHDA and CDR2 SQIVND (reference sequence). V gave up 5 bases and J gave up 4 bases; unmatched junction bases: 9. This CDR3 has 15 amino acids.

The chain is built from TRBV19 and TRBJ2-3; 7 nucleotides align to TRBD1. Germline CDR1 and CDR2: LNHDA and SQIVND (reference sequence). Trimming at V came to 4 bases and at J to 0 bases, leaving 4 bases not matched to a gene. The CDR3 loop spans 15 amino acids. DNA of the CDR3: TGTGCCAGTAGTACCGGGGACAGCAGCACAGATACGCAGTATTTT. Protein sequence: CASSTGDSSTDTQYF.

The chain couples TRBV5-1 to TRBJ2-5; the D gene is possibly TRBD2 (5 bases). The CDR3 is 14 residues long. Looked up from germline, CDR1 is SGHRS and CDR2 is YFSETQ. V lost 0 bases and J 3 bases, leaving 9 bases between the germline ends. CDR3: CASSLGVGEETQYF. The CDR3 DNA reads TGCGCCAGCAGCTTGGGGGTCGGGGAAGAGACCCAGTACTTC.

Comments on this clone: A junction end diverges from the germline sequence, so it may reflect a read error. This CDR3 is CVSSVSGGTFYNEQFF. The CDR3 nucleotides read TGTGTCAGCAGTGTGAGCGGGGGCACTTTCTACAATGAGCAGTTCTTC. The chain combines TRBV6-8 with TRBJ2-1; 8 positions agree with TRBD2. The CDR3 spans 16 residues. Looked up from germline, CDR1 is MNHGY and CDR2 is SAAAGT.

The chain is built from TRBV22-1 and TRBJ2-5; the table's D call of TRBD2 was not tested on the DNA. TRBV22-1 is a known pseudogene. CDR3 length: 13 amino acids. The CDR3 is CASSGWEGETQYF. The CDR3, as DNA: TGTGCCAGCAGTGGCTGGGAGGGAGAGACCCAGTACTTC.

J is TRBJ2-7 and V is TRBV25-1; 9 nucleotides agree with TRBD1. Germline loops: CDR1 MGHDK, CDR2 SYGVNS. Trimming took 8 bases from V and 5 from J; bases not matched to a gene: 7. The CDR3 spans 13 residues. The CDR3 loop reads CASLGQGNHEQYF. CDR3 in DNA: TGTGCCAGCCTCGGACAGGGGAACCACGAGCAGTACTTC.

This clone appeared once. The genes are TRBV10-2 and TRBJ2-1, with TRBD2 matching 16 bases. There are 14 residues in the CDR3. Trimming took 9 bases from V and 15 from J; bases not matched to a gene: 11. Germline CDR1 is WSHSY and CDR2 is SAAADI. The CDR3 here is CASDTGLAGGRRFF. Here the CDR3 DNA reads TGCGCCAGTGATACGGGACTAGCGGGAGGGAGAAGGTTCTTC.

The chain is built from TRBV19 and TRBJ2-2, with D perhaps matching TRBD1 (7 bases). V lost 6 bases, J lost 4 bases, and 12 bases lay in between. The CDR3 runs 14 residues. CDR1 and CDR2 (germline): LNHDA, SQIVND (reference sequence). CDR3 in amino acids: CASRRDSSTGELFF. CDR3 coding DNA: TGTGCCAGTAGGCGGGACAGCAGCACCGGGGAGCTGTTTTTT.

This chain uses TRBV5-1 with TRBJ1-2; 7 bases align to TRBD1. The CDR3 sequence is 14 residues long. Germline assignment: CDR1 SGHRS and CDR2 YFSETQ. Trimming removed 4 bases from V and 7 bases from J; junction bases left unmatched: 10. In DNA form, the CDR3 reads TGCGCCAGCAGCCTGGGACAGCGAGATAGTGGCTACACCTTC. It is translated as CASSLGQRDSGYTF.